Below, 2 T cell receptor beta chains from the same sample are listed, as sequenced in a study of beta chain features in type 1 diabetes. The sequenced template was cDNA made from the entire isolated RNA. Clones were sequenced by immunoSEQ multiplex PCR, and TCRdb holds only the in-frame ones, with some missing. Here the sample spans just over 600,000 clones, 15% being singletons. Specimen: naive CD4+ T cells from blood. These receptors were obtained from a man aged 18 to 30 in good health.

In this sample, this clone turned up a few times. This chain joins TRBV27 and TRBJ2-4; TRBD2 matches 8 bases. Germline CDR1 MNHEY, CDR2 SMNVEV (reference sequence). This CDR3 contains 14 residues. The V and J ends lost 8 bases and 6 bases, in that order; junction bases with no gene match: 9. The CDR3 DNA sequence: TGTGCCAGCGGGCACCGAGCGGGGGCAAACATTCAGTACTTC. Translating gives CASGHRAGANIQYF.

The chain links TRBV5-6 to TRBJ1-3; D is unresolved. Germline loops: CDR1 SGHDT, CDR2 YYEEEE. The CDR3 totals 15 residues. V lost 0 bases to trimming and J lost 4 bases, with 11 bases between them. The CDR3 spells CASSLGVFDGNTIYF. The CDR3 coding sequence is TGTGCCAGCAGCTTGGGGGTATTCGACGGAAACACCATATATTTT.